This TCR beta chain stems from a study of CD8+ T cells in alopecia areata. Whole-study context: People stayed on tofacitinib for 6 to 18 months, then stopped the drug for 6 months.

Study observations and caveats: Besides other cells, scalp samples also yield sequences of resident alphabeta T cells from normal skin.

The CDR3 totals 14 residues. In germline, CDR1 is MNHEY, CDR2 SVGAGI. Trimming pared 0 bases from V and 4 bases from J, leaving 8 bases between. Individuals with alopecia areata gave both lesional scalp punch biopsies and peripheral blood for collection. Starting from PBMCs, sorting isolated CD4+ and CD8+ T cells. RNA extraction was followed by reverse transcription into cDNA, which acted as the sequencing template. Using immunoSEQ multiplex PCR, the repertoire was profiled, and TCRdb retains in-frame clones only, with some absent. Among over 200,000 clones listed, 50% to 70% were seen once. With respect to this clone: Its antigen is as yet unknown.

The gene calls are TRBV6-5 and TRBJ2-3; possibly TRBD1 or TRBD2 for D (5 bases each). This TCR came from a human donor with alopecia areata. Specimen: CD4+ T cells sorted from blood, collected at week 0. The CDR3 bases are TGTGCCAGCAGTTACTCGATGGGGGCAGATACGCAGTATTTT. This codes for CASSYSMGADTQYF.